This TCR beta chain stems from a study of T cells in Graves' hyperthyroidism and ophthalmopathy. The junction had 6 bases not matched to a gene; V was cut back by 5 bases and J by 5 bases. The germline gives CDR1 MDHEN, CDR2 SYDVKM. The CDR3 has 15 residues. RNA transcripts yielded amplified TCR beta CDR3 regions. An initial round of RT-PCR targeting the TCR CDR3 relied on the HTBI primer set. TCRdb independently ran MiXCR on the multiplex PCR reads; one entry per CDR3 protein. The sample carries about 510,000 distinct CDR3 sequences, approximately 15% recorded once. When ophthalmopathy did not progress within 18 months, Graves' hyperthyroidism was considered stable. Diagnosing involved the use of clinical symptoms, serum thyroxine and TRAb, thyroid ultrasound and orbital computed tomography.

The chain is built from TRBV28 and TRBJ2-5, with 12 bases aligning to TRBD2. The TCR comes from a woman in her forties with Graves' hyperthyroidism. What was sequenced was blood. The DNA of the CDR3 is TGTGCCAGCAGTCTAGCGGGAGGGCCTCCGGAGACCCAGTACTTC. This translates into CASSLAGGPPETQYF.